This T cell receptor beta chain was found in a study of shared clonotypes between healthy human individuals. The V and J ends lost 3 bases and 5 bases, in that order; junction bases with no gene match: 5. Germline V CDR1 and CDR2: KGHSH, LQKENI. The CDR3 covers 15 residues. The authors ran the assay at deep level. Measured with immunoSEQ multiplex PCR; TCRdb has only the in-frame clones, and not every one. The table records about 2.3 million clones, approximately 90% of them present only once. The V gene is TRBV18, the J gene TRBJ1-2; 11 nucleotides align to TRBD1. The material sequenced was naive CD4+ T cells from PBMCs. The subset was: CD45RA+ positively selected. The receptor comes from a man aged 18 to 29 in good health. Some clones in this sample may be carry-over from other donors' samples. CDR3 coding DNA: TGTGCCAGCTCACCGGGACAGGGGGAGATGTATGGCTACACCTTC. Translation gives CASSPGQGEMYGYTF.